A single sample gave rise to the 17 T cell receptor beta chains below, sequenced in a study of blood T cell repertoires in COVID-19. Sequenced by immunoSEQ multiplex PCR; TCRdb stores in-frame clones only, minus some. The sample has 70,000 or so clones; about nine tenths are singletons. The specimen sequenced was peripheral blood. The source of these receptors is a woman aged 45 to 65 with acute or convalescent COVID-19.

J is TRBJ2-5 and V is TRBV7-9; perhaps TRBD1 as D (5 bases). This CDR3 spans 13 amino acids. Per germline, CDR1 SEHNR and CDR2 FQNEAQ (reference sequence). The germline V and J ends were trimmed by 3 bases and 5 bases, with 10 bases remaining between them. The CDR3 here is CASSFTGFETQYF. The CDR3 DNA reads TGTGCCAGCAGCTTCACAGGTTTTGAGACCCAGTACTTC.

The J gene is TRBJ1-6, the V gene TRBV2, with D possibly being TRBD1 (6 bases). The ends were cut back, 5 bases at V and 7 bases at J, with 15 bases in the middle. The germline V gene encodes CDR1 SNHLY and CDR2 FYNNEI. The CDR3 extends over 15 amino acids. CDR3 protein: CASSLQAGANSPLHF. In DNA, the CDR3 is TGTGCCAGCAGTCTCCAGGCGGGGGCAAATTCACCCCTCCACTTT.

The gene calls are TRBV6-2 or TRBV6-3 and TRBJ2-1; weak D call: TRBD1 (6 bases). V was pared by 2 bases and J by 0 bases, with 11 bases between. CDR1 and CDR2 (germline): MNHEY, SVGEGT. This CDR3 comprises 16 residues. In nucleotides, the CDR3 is TGTGCCAGCAGTTACGTTAGGGGGAGCTCCTACAATGAGCAGTTCTTC. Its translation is CASSYVRGSSYNEQFF.

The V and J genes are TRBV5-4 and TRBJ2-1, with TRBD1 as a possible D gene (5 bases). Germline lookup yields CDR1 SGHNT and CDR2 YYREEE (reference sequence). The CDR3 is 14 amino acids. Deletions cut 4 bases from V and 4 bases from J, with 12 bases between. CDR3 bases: TGTGCCAGCAGCCAAGGGGTCTCGTACAATGAGCAGTTCTTC. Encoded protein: CASSQGVSYNEQFF.

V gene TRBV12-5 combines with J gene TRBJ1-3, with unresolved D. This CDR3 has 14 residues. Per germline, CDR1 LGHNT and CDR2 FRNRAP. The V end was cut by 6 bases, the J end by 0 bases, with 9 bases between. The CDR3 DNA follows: TGTGCTAGTGGGAGAGAGAGCTCTGGAAACACCATATATTTT. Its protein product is CASGRESSGNTIYF. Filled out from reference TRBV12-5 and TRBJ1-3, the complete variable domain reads DARVTQTPRHKVTEMGQEVTMRCQPILGHNTVFWYRQTMMQGLELLAYFRNRAPLDDSGMPKDRFSAEMPDATLATLKIQPSEPRDSAVYFCASGRESSGNTIYFGEGSWLTVV.

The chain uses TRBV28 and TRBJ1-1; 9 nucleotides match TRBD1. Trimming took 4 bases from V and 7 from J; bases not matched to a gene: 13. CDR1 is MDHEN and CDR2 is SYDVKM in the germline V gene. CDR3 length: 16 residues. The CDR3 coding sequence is TGTGCCAGCAGTTCCCTCAGGGGGACAGGGATTAATGAAGCTTTCTTT. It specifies CASSSLRGTGINEAFF.

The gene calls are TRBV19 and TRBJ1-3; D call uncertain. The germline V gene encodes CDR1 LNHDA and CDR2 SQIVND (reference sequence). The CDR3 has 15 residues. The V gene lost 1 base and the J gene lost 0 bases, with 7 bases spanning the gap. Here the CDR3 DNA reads TGTGCCAGTAGTATAGCTTCCCTCTCTGGAAACACCATATATTTT. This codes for CASSIASLSGNTIYF.

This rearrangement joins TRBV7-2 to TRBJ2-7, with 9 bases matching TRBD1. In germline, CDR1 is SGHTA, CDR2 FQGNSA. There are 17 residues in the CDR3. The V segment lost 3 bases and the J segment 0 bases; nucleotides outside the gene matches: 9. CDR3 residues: CASSFMAGTGLSYEQYF. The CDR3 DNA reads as TGTGCCAGCAGCTTCATGGCCGGGACAGGGCTCTCCTACGAGCAGTACTTC.

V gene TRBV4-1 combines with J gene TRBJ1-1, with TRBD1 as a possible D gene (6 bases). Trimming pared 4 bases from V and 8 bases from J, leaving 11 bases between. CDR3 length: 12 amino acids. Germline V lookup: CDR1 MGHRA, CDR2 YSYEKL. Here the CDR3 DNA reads TGCGCCAGCAGCCCGTCCGACAGGGAAGCTTTCTTT. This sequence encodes CASSPSDREAFF.

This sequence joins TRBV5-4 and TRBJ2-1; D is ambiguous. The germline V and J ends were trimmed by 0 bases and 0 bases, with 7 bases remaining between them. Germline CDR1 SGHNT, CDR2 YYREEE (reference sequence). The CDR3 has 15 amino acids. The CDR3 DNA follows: TGTGCCAGCAGCTTGGCACTAAACTCCTACAATGAGCAGTTCTTC. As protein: CASSLALNSYNEQFF.

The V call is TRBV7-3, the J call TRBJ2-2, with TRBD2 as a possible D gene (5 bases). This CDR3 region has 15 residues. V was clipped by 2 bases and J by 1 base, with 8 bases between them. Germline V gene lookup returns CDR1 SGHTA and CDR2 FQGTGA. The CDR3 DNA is TGTGCCAGCAGCTTAGCGGGTGGGAACACCGGGGAGCTGTTTTTT. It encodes CASSLAGGNTGELFF.

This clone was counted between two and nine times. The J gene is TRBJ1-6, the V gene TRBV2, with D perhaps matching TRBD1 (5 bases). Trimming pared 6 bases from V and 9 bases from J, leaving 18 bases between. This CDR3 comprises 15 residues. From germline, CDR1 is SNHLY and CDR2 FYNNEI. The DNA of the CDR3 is TGTGCCAGCAGCCAGGAAGTCGCCCAGGGTTCACCCCTCCACTTT. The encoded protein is CASSQEVAQGSPLHF.

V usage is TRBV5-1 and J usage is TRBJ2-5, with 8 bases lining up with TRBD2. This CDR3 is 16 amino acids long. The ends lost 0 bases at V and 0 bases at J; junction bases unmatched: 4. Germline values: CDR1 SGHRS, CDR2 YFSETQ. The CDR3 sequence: CASSLESSGYQETQYF. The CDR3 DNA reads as TGCGCCAGCAGCTTGGAATCTAGCGGGTACCAAGAGACCCAGTACTTC.

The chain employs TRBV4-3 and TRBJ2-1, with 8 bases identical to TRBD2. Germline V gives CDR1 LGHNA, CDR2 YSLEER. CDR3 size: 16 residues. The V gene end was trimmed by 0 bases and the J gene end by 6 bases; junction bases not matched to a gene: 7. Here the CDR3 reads CASSQDRAGGGNEQFF. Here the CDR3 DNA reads TGCGCCAGCAGCCAAGATAGGGCGGGAGGAGGCAATGAGCAGTTCTTC.

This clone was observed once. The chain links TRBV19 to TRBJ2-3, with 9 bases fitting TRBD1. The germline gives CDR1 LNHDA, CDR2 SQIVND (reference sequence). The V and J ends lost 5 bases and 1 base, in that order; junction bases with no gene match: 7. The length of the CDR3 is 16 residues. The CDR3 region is CASSPQGAQGTDTQYF. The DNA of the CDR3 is TGTGCCAGTAGTCCACAGGGGGCGCAGGGCACAGATACGCAGTATTTT.

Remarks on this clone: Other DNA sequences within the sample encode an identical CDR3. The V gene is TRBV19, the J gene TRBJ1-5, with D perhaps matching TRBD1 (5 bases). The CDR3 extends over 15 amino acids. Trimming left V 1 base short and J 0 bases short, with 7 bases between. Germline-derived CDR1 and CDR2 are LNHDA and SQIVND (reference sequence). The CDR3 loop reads CASSIGGGSNQPQHF. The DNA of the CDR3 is TGTGCCAGTAGTATAGGGGGGGGTAGCAATCAGCCCCAGCATTTT. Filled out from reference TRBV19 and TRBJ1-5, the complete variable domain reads DGGITQSPKYLFRKEGQNVTLSCEQNLNHDAMYWYRQDPGQGLRLIYYSQIVNDFQKGDIAEGYSVSREKKESFPLTVTSAQKNPTAFYLCASSIGGGSNQPQHFGDGTRLSIL.

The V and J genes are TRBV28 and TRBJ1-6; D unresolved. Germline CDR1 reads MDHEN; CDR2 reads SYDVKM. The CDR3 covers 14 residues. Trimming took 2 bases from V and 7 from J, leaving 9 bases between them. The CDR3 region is CASSLTVTNSPLHF. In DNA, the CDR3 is TGTGCCAGCAGTTTAACCGTTACAAATTCACCCCTCCACTTT.